This T cell receptor beta chain came from a study of OX40 agonist ivuxolimab in advanced cancers. Findings and limits, study-wide: There were, on average, more expanded clones in CD8+ T cells than in CD4+.

CDR3 size: 13 residues. V was pared by 8 bases and J by 7 bases, with 15 bases between. Germline CDR1 is SGHTA and CDR2 is FQGTGA. Clones were read by immunoSEQ multiplex PCR, and TCRdb kept only the in-frame ones, dropping some. The sample shows about 73,000 clones, over 75% of them seen only once. On cycle 4 day 1 and cycle 7 day 1, as well as at baseline, blood was sampled. This clone has only a few counts. The antigen remains undetermined. The sample consisted of CD4+ or CD8+ T cells sorted from blood, taken in a trial of the OX40 agonist ivuxolimab. This TCR derives from an adult with an advanced solid tumor such as melanoma, head and neck, liver or kidney cancer. The chain uses TRBV7-3 and TRBJ2-1; D may match TRBD1 or TRBD2 (5 bases each). This CDR3 reads CASAKGRGNEQFF. In DNA, the CDR3 is TGTGCCAGCGCGAAGGGGAGAGGGAATGAGCAGTTCTTC.